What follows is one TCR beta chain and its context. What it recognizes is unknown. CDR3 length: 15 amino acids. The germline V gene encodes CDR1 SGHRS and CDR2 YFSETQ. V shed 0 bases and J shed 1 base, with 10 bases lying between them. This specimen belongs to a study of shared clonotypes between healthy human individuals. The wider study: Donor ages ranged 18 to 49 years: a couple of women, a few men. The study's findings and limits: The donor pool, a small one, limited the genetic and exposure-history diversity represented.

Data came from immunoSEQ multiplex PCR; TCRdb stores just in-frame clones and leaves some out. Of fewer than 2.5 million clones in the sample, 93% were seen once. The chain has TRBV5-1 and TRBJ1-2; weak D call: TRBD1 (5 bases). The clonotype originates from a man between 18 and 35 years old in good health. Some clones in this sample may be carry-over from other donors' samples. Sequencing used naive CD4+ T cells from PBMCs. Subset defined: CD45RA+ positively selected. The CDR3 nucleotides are TGCGCCAGCAGCTTGGGACAGTCTATTAACTATGGCTACACCTTC. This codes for CASSLGQSINYGYTF. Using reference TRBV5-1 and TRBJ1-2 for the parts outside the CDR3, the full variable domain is KAGVTQTPRYLIKTRGQQVTLSCSPISGHRSVSWYQQTPGQGLQFLFEYFSETQRNKGNFPGRFSGRQFSNSRSEMNVSTLELGDSALYLCASSLGQSINYGYTFGSGTRLTVV.